This T cell receptor (beta chain) was obtained from a study of response to subunit inactivated influenza vaccine. Findings and caveats of the study: Researchers suggested that each seasonal influenza vaccination recruits few new T cells.

The CDR3 loop spans 16 amino acids. Germline values: CDR1 KGHSH, CDR2 LQKENI. With 1 base clipped from V and 2 bases from J, the junction kept 4 bases outside the gene matches. On this clonotype itself: Its antigen is not identified.

TCRdb recomputed calls from the RT-PCR reads with MiXCR, one row per CDR3 protein. Of over 400,000 distinct CDR3 sequences in the sample, 10% to 15% are singletons; the top ten hold about an eighth. The chain couples TRBV18 to TRBJ2-3, with TRBD2 matching over 9 bases. This receptor was taken from a man aged 50-60 years who received an inactivated influenza vaccine. Specimen: PBMCs from blood, collected roughly 45 days after vaccination. The CDR3 DNA reads TGTGCCAGCTCACCACAGACTAGCGGAGACACAGATACGCAGTATTTT. This sequence encodes CASSPQTSGDTDTQYF. The full variable domain, rest sourced from reference TRBV18 and TRBJ2-3, is NAGVMQNPRHLVRRRGQEARLRCSPMKGHSHVYWYRQLPEEGLKFMVYLQKENIIDESGMPKERFSAEFPKEGPSILRIQQVVRGDSAAYFCASSPQTSGDTDTQYFGPGTRLTVL.